This T cell receptor beta chain was sequenced for a study of T-cell reconstitution after alpha-beta-depleted transplantation in children. Study-wide results and limits: Once a year had passed after transplant, T-cell counts and diversity came mostly from newly produced T cells. Day-60 TCRbeta diversity that was high in some patients was derived from surviving recipient T cells and thymic progenitors.

The TCRbeta library was prepared with unique molecular identifiers. Each CDR3 protein gets one entry after TCRdb re-called the PCR reads with MiXCR. The sample comprises around 490,000 distinct CDR3 sequences, 11% of which are singletons, and about 15% rests with the top ten. The CDR3 covers 17 residues. Germline V gene data show CDR1 as DFQATT and CDR2 as SNEGSKA (reference sequence). J lost 0 bases, V lost 1 base, and 4 bases had no gene match. A few counts support this clonotype. Its antigen is not known. This TCR came from a female patient under 10 years old who had a stem cell transplant for aplastic anemia, so the T cells may come from the graft donor. The chain links TRBV20-1 to TRBJ2-6, with TRBD1 identical over 9 bases. The sample was PBMCs, mostly from graft donor cells, taken 180 days after TCRalphabeta/CD19-depleted stem cell transplant. This chain's CDR3 is CSARAGQGSSGANVLTF. The CDR3 DNA follows: TGCAGTGCTAGAGCGGGACAGGGATCCTCTGGGGCCAACGTCCTGACTTTC.